Described below is a single T cell receptor beta chain sequence and its context. As yet, its antigen is unknown. From germline, CDR1 is ENHRY and CDR2 SYGVKD. There are 15 residues in the CDR3. V lost 4 bases and J lost 0, with 10 bases in between. The entry originates in a study of identical twins. Study-level results: Out-of-frame beta chain sequences displayed weaker excess sharing between twins. High-abundance cord blood beta clonotypes had fewer insertions; memory repertoires showed none. Models predicted too little out-of-frame TCR alpha sharing in monozygotic twins.

TCRdb re-analysed the 5' RACE reads in MiXCR, keeping a single row per CDR3 protein. The table records 1.5 million to 2 million distinct CDR3 sequences, around 33% of them present only once. This TCR derives from a newborn girl in good health. This rearrangement joins TRBV10-3 to TRBJ2-1; no clear D. Sample: cord blood. CDR3 residues: CAISAGSSSYNEQFF. DNA of the CDR3: TGTGCCATCAGTGCCGGTAGCAGCTCCTACAATGAGCAGTTCTTC.